The 14 T cell receptor beta chains listed next were all sequenced from one sample in a study of OX40 agonist ivuxolimab in advanced cancers. Data came from immunoSEQ multiplex PCR; TCRdb stores just in-frame clones and leaves some out. The sample shows about 17,000 clones, roughly 78% of them seen only once. Here the sequenced sample was CD4+ or CD8+ T cells sorted from blood, taken in a trial of the OX40 agonist ivuxolimab. The receptors were gathered from an adult with an advanced solid tumor such as melanoma, head and neck, liver or kidney cancer.

This chain links TRBV7-9 with TRBJ2-3; a weak D match, TRBD2 (5 bases). Germline CDR1 reads SEHNR; CDR2 reads FQNEAQ (reference sequence). V lost 5 bases and J 0 bases, leaving 9 bases between the germline ends. The CDR3 has 14 amino acids. CDR3 amino acids: CASSPEGSTDTQYF. DNA for the CDR3: TGTGCCAGCAGCCCCGAGGGCAGCACAGATACGCAGTATTTT.

The chain couples TRBV6-1 to TRBJ2-1; 11 bases agree with TRBD2. Germline V lookup: CDR1 MNHNS, CDR2 SASEGT. There are 15 residues in the CDR3. V gave up 2 bases and J gave up 10 bases; unmatched junction bases: 7. The CDR3 spells CASSEWASGGREQFF. The DNA of the CDR3 is TGTGCCAGCAGTGAATGGGCTAGCGGGGGGAGGGAGCAGTTCTTC.

CDR3 loop: CASSLGQVPYGYTF. CDR3 DNA sequence: TGTGCCAGCAGCTTGGGACAGGTCCCCTATGGCTACACCTTC. V usage is TRBV7-6 and J usage is TRBJ1-2; 8 bases are shared with TRBD1. CDR3 length equals 14 residues. With 3 bases clipped from V and 4 bases from J, the junction kept 4 bases outside the gene matches. Germline values: CDR1 SGHVS, CDR2 FNYEAQ.

The rearrangement uses TRBV28 and TRBJ2-2; 10 bases align to TRBD2. Trimming took 5 bases from V and 4 from J; bases not matched to a gene: 7. Germline lookup yields CDR1 MDHEN and CDR2 SYDVKM. This CDR3 contains 16 residues. The CDR3 is CASSPQREGLTGELFF. CDR3 DNA sequence: TGTGCCAGCAGTCCTCAGCGGGAGGGCCTCACCGGGGAGCTGTTTTTT.

CDR3: CASSLFGTGSYEQYF. CDR3 coding DNA: TGTGCCAGCAGTTTATTTGGGACAGGGTCCTACGAGCAGTACTTC. V gene TRBV27 combines with J gene TRBJ2-7; 9 bases line up with TRBD1. Germline V gives CDR1 MNHEY, CDR2 SMNVEV (reference sequence). This CDR3 comprises 15 residues. With 1 base clipped from V and 1 base from J, the junction kept 2 bases outside the gene matches.

The chain joins TRBV21-1 to TRBJ2-4; the DNA was not used to check the table's D call, TRBD2. TRBV21-1 is tagged as a pseudogene. This CDR3 is built from 14 residues. DNA for the CDR3: TGTGCCAGCAGCCCAAGGGCCCGGAGGAACATTCAGTACTTC. Encoded protein: CASSPRARRNIQYF.

The chain is built from TRBV19 and TRBJ1-1; 9 positions agree with TRBD1. The V gene end was trimmed by 5 bases and the J gene end by 7 bases; junction bases not matched to a gene: 2. The V gene's germline CDR1 is LNHDA and CDR2 SQIVND (reference sequence). The CDR3 covers 12 residues. This CDR3 reads CASSWDRVEAFF. Written as DNA, the CDR3 is TGTGCCAGTAGTTGGGACAGGGTTGAAGCTTTCTTT.

This clone was detected once. This chain connects TRBV7-9 to TRBJ2-2, with TRBD2 identical over 10 bases. Germline V gene data show CDR1 as SEHNR and CDR2 as FQNEAQ (reference sequence). This CDR3 is 16 amino acids long. V shed 1 base, J shed 6 bases, and the junction held 5 bases outside the gene matches. The CDR3 DNA reads TGTGCCAGCAGCTTAGGGCTAGCGGGAGAAGCCGGGGAGCTGTTTTTT. Translation: CASSLGLAGEAGELFF.

The rearrangement joins TRBV7-9 to TRBJ2-7; maybe TRBD2 (6 bases). The CDR3 is 15 residues long. Germline loops: CDR1 SEHNR, CDR2 FQNEAQ (reference sequence). V was trimmed by 0 bases and J by 3 bases, leaving 12 bases between them. CDR3 sequence (DNA): TGTGCCAGCAGCTTAGCGGCAGCGGGCATCTACGAGCAGTACTTC. As protein: CASSLAAAGIYEQYF.

CDR3 DNA: TGCGCCAGCAGCTATCTAATGGGGGCCCTCGCTGAAGCTTTCTTT. Its translation is CASSYLMGALAEAFF. The V call is TRBV4-1, the J call TRBJ1-1; TRBD1 is a possible D gene (6 bases). V lost 5 bases and J 6 bases, leaving 19 bases between the germline ends. CDR1 is MGHRA, CDR2 YSYEKL, per germline. This CDR3 spans 15 amino acids.

This chain links TRBV25-1 with TRBJ2-7; TRBD2 agrees at 9 bases. The CDR3 is 13 residues long. The germline gives CDR1 MGHDK, CDR2 SYGVNS. V shed 6 bases, J shed 5 bases, and the junction held 5 bases outside the gene matches. This CDR3 reads CASRGLALHEQYF. Here the CDR3 DNA reads TGTGCCAGCAGGGGACTAGCTTTGCACGAGCAGTACTTC.

This clone is classed as medium-sized. This chain links TRBV9 with TRBJ1-5; D gene unclear. Germline assignment: CDR1 SGDLS and CDR2 YYNGEE. This CDR3 has 15 amino acids. V was cut by 0 bases and J by 2 bases, with 9 bases left in between. CDR3 loop: CASSVGATGNQPQHF. Written as DNA, the CDR3 is TGTGCCAGCAGCGTAGGGGCAACGGGCAATCAGCCCCAGCATTTT.

The rearrangement uses TRBV7-9 and TRBJ2-3; D remains ambiguous. Trimming left V 4 bases short and J 0 bases short, with 14 bases between. The germline V gene encodes CDR1 SEHNR and CDR2 FQNEAQ (reference sequence). CDR3 length equals 16 residues. DNA of the CDR3: TGTGCCAGCAGCTCAAAGACCTCCTCTAGCACAGATACGCAGTATTTT. Its protein is CASSSKTSSSTDTQYF.

CDR3 protein: CSSSDQGLGTEAFF. The CDR3 nucleotides are TGCAGCTCCTCGGACCAAGGGTTGGGGACTGAAGCTTTCTTT. J is TRBJ1-1 and V is TRBV29-1; D is uncertain. The germline CDR1 and CDR2 sequences are SQVTM and ANQGSEA. This CDR3 has 14 residues. V was trimmed by 8 bases and J by 5 bases, leaving 21 bases between them.